The T cell receptor (beta chain) under discussion was sequenced for a study of blood T cell repertoires in COVID-19. The CDR3 is made up of 14 amino acids. Germline lookup yields CDR1 ENHRY and CDR2 SYGVKD. J was trimmed by 6 bases and V by 6 bases; bases with no gene match: 5. The assay was immunoSEQ multiplex PCR, and TCRdb's table has in-frame clones only and misses some. The repertoire includes over 100,000 clones, about nine tenths of them detected once, and around 15% sits in the top ten. The sequenced material came from peripheral blood. J is TRBJ1-5 and V is TRBV10-3; TRBD1 aligns across 10 bases. The origin of this receptor is a man in his fifties or sixties with acute or convalescent COVID-19. The CDR3 reads CAIRGDRGGQPQHF. CDR3 nucleotide sequence: TGTGCCATCAGGGGGGACAGGGGAGGTCAGCCCCAGCATTTT.